The 15 T cell receptor beta chains listed next were all sequenced from one sample in a study of blood T cell repertoires in COVID-19. Clones were read by immunoSEQ multiplex PCR, and TCRdb kept only the in-frame ones, dropping some. The data show 400,000 to 500,000 clones, around nine tenths seen once. The material sequenced was PBMCs or T cells enriched from blood (not recorded which). The receptors shown here come from a woman younger than 30 who had been exposed to COVID-19.

This clone was picked up one time. The rearrangement uses TRBV19 and TRBJ1-4; 7 nucleotides align to TRBD1. V was clipped by 4 bases and J by 0 bases; unmatched bases: 2. This CDR3 has 15 residues. CDR1 is LNHDA and CDR2 is SQIVND in the germline V gene (reference sequence). This CDR3 is CASSTGTATNEKLFF. In DNA form, the CDR3 reads TGTGCCAGTAGTACTGGGACAGCAACTAATGAAAAACTGTTTTTT.

This rearrangement joins TRBV27 to TRBJ2-3, with D maybe TRBD1 (6 bases). CDR1 is MNHEY, CDR2 SMNVEV, per germline (reference sequence). The CDR3 is 15 amino acids. V was pared by 1 base and J by 4 bases, with 12 bases between. This CDR3 reads CASSLFPEGADTQYF. The DNA of the CDR3 is TGTGCCAGCAGTTTATTCCCCGAGGGGGCAGATACGCAGTATTTT.

CDR3 in amino acids: CASSLLAGTSGYNEQFF. The CDR3 nucleotides read TGTGCCAGCAGCTTGCTGGCCGGGACTAGCGGTTACAATGAGCAGTTCTTC. This sequence joins TRBV11-2 and TRBJ2-1; TRBD2 aligns across 11 bases. Trimming cost V 3 bases and J 4 bases; bases outside gene matches: 8. Germline V CDR1 and CDR2: SGHAT, FQNNGV. The CDR3 consists of 17 residues.

The chain carries TRBV10-3 and TRBJ2-2; D is perhaps TRBD1 (6 bases). CDR3 length: 14 amino acids. Trimming left V 4 bases short and J 1 base short, with 7 bases between. Germline V gene lookup returns CDR1 ENHRY and CDR2 SYGVKD. The CDR3 here is CAISADRNTGELFF. The CDR3 DNA is TGTGCCATCAGTGCGGACAGGAACACCGGGGAGCTGTTTTTT.

The chain uses TRBV24-1 and TRBJ2-1, with 9 nucleotides matching TRBD1. Germline V gene data show CDR1 as KGHDR and CDR2 as SFDVKD. Trimming removed 3 bases from V and 4 bases from J; junction bases left unmatched: 3. The CDR3 sequence is 15 residues long. As DNA, the CDR3 is TGTGCCACCAGTGATACCGGGACAGGGTACAATGAGCAGTTCTTC. It translates to CATSDTGTGYNEQFF.

The genes are TRBV7-9 and TRBJ2-3; 10 bases line up with TRBD2. The CDR3 has 13 residues. Per the germline V gene, CDR1 is SEHNR and CDR2 is FQNEAQ (reference sequence). The CDR3 DNA sequence: TGTTCGACCGGGACTAGCGAGACAGATACGCAGTATTTT. Its translation is CSTGTSETDTQYF.

This clone was counted a few times. The rearrangement joins TRBV14 to TRBJ1-2; 7 nucleotides match TRBD1. Germline V lookup: CDR1 SGHDN, CDR2 FVKESK. V lost 3 bases to trimming and J lost 4 bases; unmatched junction nucleotides: 5. The CDR3 runs to 14 residues. The CDR3 DNA reads as TGTGCCAGCAGCCAGGACGGGACAGTCTATGGCTACACCTTC. It translates to CASSQDGTVYGYTF.

The chain is built from TRBV5-1 and TRBJ2-5, with D possibly matching TRBD1 (6 bases). Looked up from germline, CDR1 is SGHRS and CDR2 is YFSETQ. The length of the CDR3 is 15 residues. Between the trimmed V and J ends, which lost 0 bases and 5 bases, there was a span of 14 bases. The CDR3 protein is CASSLVGGTGETQYF. DNA for the CDR3: TGCGCCAGCAGCTTGGTAGGGGGTACGGGGGAGACCCAGTACTTC.

V and J are TRBV29-1 and TRBJ2-7; 14 bases are a match to TRBD2. CDR1 is SQVTM and CDR2 is ANQGSEA in the germline V gene. Unmatched junction bases numbered 5, after V lost 0 bases and J lost 4 bases. The CDR3 sequence is 16 residues long. The CDR3 spells CSVEERTSGRLYEQYF. DNA of the CDR3: TGCAGCGTTGAAGAGAGGACTAGCGGGAGGCTATACGAGCAGTACTTC.

V and J are TRBV14 and TRBJ1-6, with 7 bases lining up with TRBD1. The V and J ends lost 3 bases and 6 bases, in that order; junction bases with no gene match: 8. Germline loops: CDR1 SGHDN, CDR2 FVKESK. The length of the CDR3 is 16 residues. The CDR3 nucleotides read TGTGCCAGCAGCCACCTCGGGGGACAGCCTAATTCACCCCTCCACTTT. Translation gives CASSHLGGQPNSPLHF.

The chain combines TRBV19 with TRBJ1-4; D unclear. The CDR3 runs to 14 residues. Germline V lookup: CDR1 LNHDA, CDR2 SQIVND (reference sequence). Trimming took 5 bases from V and 4 from J, leaving 11 bases between them. Here the CDR3 DNA reads TGTGCCAGTAGTCCCCGGGAGTTTAATGAAAAACTGTTTTTT. As protein: CASSPREFNEKLFF.

The rearrangement links TRBV6-1 to TRBJ1-6, with D unresolved. Germline V gene lookup returns CDR1 MNHNS and CDR2 SASEGT. The ends were cut back, 1 base at V and 8 bases at J, with 12 bases in the middle. The CDR3 has 15 residues. DNA of the CDR3: TGTGCCAGCAGTGAAGGAATGGGGAGTTATTCACCCCTCCACTTT. Translated: CASSEGMGSYSPLHF.

This clone has a single count. The genes are TRBV24-1 and TRBJ2-1; 7 nucleotides agree with TRBD2. There are 14 residues in the CDR3. The J segment lost 7 bases and the V segment lost 4 bases, leaving 6 bases of the junction unmatched. The germline V gene has CDR1 KGHDR and CDR2 SFDVKD. CDR3 region: CATSDQRGGNEQFF. The CDR3 DNA reads TGTGCCACCAGTGACCAGCGGGGAGGGAATGAGCAGTTCTTC.

This chain uses TRBV7-8 with TRBJ2-5; TRBD1 might be the D (5 bases). This CDR3 comprises 14 residues. Trimming took off 0 bases at V and 4 bases at J, with 9 bases between the two ends. Looked up from germline, CDR1 is SGHVS and CDR2 is FQNEAQ. CDR3 bases: TGTGCCAGCAGCTTAGCGGGGCTACGAGAGACCCAGTACTTC. Translation gives CASSLAGLRETQYF.

The chain joins TRBV7-3 to TRBJ2-2; 13 bases line up with TRBD2. The V and J ends lost 5 bases and 6 bases, in that order; junction bases with no gene match: 12. CDR3 length equals 18 residues. The germline V gene has CDR1 SGHTA and CDR2 FQGTGA. As DNA, the CDR3 is TGTGCCAGCAGCCTCAAGCCCGTACTAGCGGGGGGGCCCGGGGAGCTGTTTTTT. The encoded protein is CASSLKPVLAGGPGELFF.